This T cell receptor (beta chain) was captured in a study of CXCR3-negative and CXCR3-positive naive CD8 T cells. Study-level results: For memory CD8+ cells diversity was much lower, but both naive subsets had comparably high diversity. In naive cells, CXCR3-negative and CXCR3-positive subsets had similar TRBV-TRBJ usage; memory cells differed.

Remarks on this clonotype: Its antigen is currently unknown.

UMI labels and 5' RACE were used to prepare the TRB cDNA libraries. Following a re-call of the 5' RACE reads, TCRdb has one entry per CDR3 protein and lacks DNA. The table lists around 47,000 distinct CDR3 sequences. The germline gives CDR1 LNHNV, CDR2 YYDKDF (reference sequence). The length of the CDR3 is 13 residues. This receptor was taken from a human donor in good health. Some clones in this sample may be carry-over from other donors' samples. What was sequenced was memory CD8+ T cells from blood. This chain links TRBV15 with TRBJ2-1; TCRdb gives TRBD1 as the D gene, but with no DNA this cannot be confirmed. The CDR3 loop reads CATSRNRVMEQFF.